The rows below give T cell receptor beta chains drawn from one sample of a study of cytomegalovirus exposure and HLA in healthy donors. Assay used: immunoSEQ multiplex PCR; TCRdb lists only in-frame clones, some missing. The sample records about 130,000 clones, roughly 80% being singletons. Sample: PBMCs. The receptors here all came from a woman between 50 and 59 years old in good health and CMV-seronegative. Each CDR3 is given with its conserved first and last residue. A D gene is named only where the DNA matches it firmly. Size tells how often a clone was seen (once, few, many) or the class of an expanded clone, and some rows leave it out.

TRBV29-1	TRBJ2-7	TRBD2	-	TGCAGCGTCCTCCGGACTAGCGGTACCTACGAGCAGTACTTC	CSVLRTSGTYEQYF
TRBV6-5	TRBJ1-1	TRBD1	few	TGTGCCTCCTCGGGGGGGCAGGGGGTGGGAGAAGCTTTCTTT	CASSGGQGVGEAFF
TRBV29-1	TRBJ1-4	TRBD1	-	TGCAGCGTACCGGGACAGGGGGCTGAAAAACTGTTTTTT	CSVPGQGAEKLFF
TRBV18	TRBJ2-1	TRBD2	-	TGTGCCAGCTCACCACCGACGGGAGGGGTTTTTTATGAGCAGTTCTTC	CASSPPTGGVFYEQFF
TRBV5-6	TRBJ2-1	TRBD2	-	TGTGCCAGCGGGGGACTAGCGTTCTACAATGAGCAGTTCTTC	CASGGLAFYNEQFF
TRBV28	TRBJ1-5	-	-	TGTGCCAGCACCCCCTTATCCGGGACACGGTATCAGCCCCAGCATTTT	CASTPLSGTRYQPQHF
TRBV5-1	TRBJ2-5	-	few	TGCGCCAGCAGCTTGGGCGTACAAGAGACCCAGTACTTC	CASSLGVQETQYF
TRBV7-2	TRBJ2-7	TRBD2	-	TGTGCCAGCAGCTCGGCGGGAAGCGGGGGGTACGAGCAGTACTTC	CASSSAGSGGYEQYF
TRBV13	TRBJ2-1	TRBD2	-	TGTGCCAGCAGCTCAGCCGGGACTAGTCTCAATGAGCAGTTCTTC	CASSSAGTSLNEQFF
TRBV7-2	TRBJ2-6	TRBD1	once	TGTGCCAGCAGCTTAGCGCTGTTGGTGGACAGGTCCCGCTCTGGGGCCAACGTCCTGACTTTC	CASSLALLVDRSRSGANVLTF
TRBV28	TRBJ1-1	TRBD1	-	TGTGCCAGCAGTCCGCCGGGACAGGACTTGAACACTGAAGCTTTCTTT	CASSPPGQDLNTEAFF
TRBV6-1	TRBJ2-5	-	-	TGTGCCAGCAGTGTCTTCCGAACACAAGAGACCCAGTACTTC	CASSVFRTQETQYF
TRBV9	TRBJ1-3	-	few	TGTGCCAGCAGCGCCGGGACACTAGGAAACACCATATATTTT	CASSAGTLGNTIYF
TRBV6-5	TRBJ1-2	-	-	TGTGCCAGCAGTCCCCAGGAGGGAGGCTATGGCTACACCTTC	CASSPQEGGYGYTF
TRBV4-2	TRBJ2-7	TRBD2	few	TGTGCCAGCAGCCAAGATCTAGGACTAGCAGTCGAGCAGTACTTC	CASSQDLGLAVEQYF
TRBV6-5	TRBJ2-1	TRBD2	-	TGTGCCAGCAGCCGTTTCGGACTAGCCGGCAATGAGCAGTTCTTC	CASSRFGLAGNEQFF
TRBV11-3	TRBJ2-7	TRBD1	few	TGTGCCAGCAGCTTATGGGGACAGGGCGGCAACGAGCAGTACTTC	CASSLWGQGGNEQYF
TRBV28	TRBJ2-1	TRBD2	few	TGTGCCAGCAGTTTGGCTAGCGGGAGCCCCGGGCAGTTCTTC	CASSLASGSPGQFF
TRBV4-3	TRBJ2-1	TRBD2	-	TGCGCCAGCAGCCAAGGGACTAGCGGGATCCACAATGAGCAGTTCTTC	CASSQGTSGIHNEQFF
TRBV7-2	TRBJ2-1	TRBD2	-	TGTGCCAGCAACGGAGCTAGCGGGCGCGCGAATGAGCAGTTCTTC	CASNGASGRANEQFF
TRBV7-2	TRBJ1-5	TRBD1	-	TGTGCCAGCAGCTTAGTATCGGCAGGGGGCTTTAGCAATCAGCCCCAGCATTTT	CASSLVSAGGFSNQPQHF
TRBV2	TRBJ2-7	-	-	TGTGCCAGCAGTGACCCCTCGGGCGAGCAGTACTTC	CASSDPSGEQYF
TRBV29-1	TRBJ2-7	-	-	TGCAGCGTTGAATCCGATGCGGGACCGCCGTACTTC	CSVESDAGPPYF
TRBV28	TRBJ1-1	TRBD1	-	TGTGCCAGCAGTCGACAGGGCCCTGAAGCTTTCTTT	CASSRQGPEAFF
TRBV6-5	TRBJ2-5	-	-	TGTGCCAGCAGTTATGGGGGGGGCGGGACCCAGTACTTC	CASSYGGGGTQYF
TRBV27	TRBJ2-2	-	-	TGTGCCAGCAGTGTCTACAGGGGGGGATACACCGGGGAGCTGTTTTTT	CASSVYRGGYTGELFF
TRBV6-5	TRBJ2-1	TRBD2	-	TGTGCCAGCGGCCGATCAGGATCTCGGGGGGGTGAGCAGTTCTTC	CASGRSGSRGGEQFF
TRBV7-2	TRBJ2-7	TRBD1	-	TGTGCCAGCAGCTCTGGACAGGGGGCCTTCTACGAGCAGTACTTC	CASSSGQGAFYEQYF
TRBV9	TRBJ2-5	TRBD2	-	TGTGCCAGCAGCGTTAGCGGGAGAGTTCAAGAGACCCAGTACTTC	CASSVSGRVQETQYF
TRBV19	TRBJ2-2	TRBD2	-	TGTGCCTGTAAGCGGGAGGCGATCGGGGAGCTGTTTTTT	CACKREAIGELFF
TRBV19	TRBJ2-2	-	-	TGTGCCAGTAGTATCGAGGGGAACACCGGGGAGCTGTTTTTT	CASSIEGNTGELFF
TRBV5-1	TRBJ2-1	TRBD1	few	TGCGCCAGCAGCTTGAGAACAGGGGGCTTACCGAATGAGCAGTTCTTC	CASSLRTGGLPNEQFF
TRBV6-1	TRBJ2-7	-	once	TGTGCCAGCAGTGAAGCGCCCGGACAAGGCTACGAGCAGTACTTC	CASSEAPGQGYEQYF
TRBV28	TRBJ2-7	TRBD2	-	TGTGCCAGCAGTCCAATGACTAGCGGGAGGGCCTACGAGCAGTACTTC	CASSPMTSGRAYEQYF
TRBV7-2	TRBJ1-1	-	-	TGTGCCAGCAGCTTAGGACAGACTCTCACTGAAGCTTTCTTT	CASSLGQTLTEAFF
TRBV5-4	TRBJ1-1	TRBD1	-	TGTGCCAGCAGCGGGCGGACAGGGGGCAACACTGAAGCTTTCTTT	CASSGRTGGNTEAFF
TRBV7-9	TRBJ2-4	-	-	TGTTCCAGCAGCCATAGAGTTACCGGAAACATTCAGTACTTC	CSSSHRVTGNIQYF
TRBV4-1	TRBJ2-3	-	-	TGCGCCAGCAGCCAAGAGGGACAAACCAATACGCAGTATTTT	CASSQEGQTNTQYF
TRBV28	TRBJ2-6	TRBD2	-	TGTGCCAGCAGTTTAGGTCTAGCGGGCCGATCTGGGGCCAACGTCCTGACTTTC	CASSLGLAGRSGANVLTF
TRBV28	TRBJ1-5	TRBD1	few	TGTGCCAGCAGTTTAGGGAGCGGACAGGGGGGAAATCAGCCCCAGCATTTT	CASSLGSGQGGNQPQHF
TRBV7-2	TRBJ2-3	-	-	TGTGCCAGCAGCCGGGACACAGATACGCAGTATTTT	CASSRDTDTQYF
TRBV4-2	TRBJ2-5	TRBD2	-	TGTGCCAGCAGCCACCCTGCCAGCGGGAGAGAAGAGACCCAGTACTTC	CASSHPASGREETQYF
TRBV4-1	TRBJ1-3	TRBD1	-	TGCGCCAGCAGCCAAGATTCGGTGGGACAGAGACCTGGAAACACCATATATTTT	CASSQDSVGQRPGNTIYF
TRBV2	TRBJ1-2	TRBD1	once	TGTGCCAGCAGTGATCGGATGACAGGGACCTATGGCTACACCTTC	CASSDRMTGTYGYTF
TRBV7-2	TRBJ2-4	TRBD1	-	TGTGCCAGCAACAGACAGGGAACTGGTAGAAACATTCAGTACTTC	CASNRQGTGRNIQYF
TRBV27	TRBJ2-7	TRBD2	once	TGTGCCAGCACCAACCCGGGTGGGGCTAGCGGGAGATTCGCGTACGAGCAGTACTTC	CASTNPGGASGRFAYEQYF
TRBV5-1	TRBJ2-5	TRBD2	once	TGCGCCAGCAGCTTAGCGGGAGGAGGAGAGGAGACCCAGTACTTC	CASSLAGGGEETQYF
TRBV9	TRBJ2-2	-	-	TGTGCCAGCAGCGTAAGCCTCGCGAACACCGGGGAGCTGTTTTTT	CASSVSLANTGELFF
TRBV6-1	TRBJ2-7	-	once	TGTGCCAGCAGTGCCCAGGGGCGAGACGAGCAGTACTTC	CASSAQGRDEQYF
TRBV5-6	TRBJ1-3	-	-	TGTGCCAGCAGCTTGTTTTACATCGGGGGCTCTGGAAACACCATATATTTT	CASSLFYIGGSGNTIYF
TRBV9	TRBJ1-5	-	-	TGTGCCAGCAGCGATCCGGGGCCCCAGCATTTT	CASSDPGPQHF
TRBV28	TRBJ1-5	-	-	TGTGCCAGCAGTTTCATCGGTCACGATCAGCCCCAGCATTTT	CASSFIGHDQPQHF
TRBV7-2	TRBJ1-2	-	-	TGTGCCAGCAGCCCGGGACACCCCTATGGCTACACCTTC	CASSPGHPYGYTF
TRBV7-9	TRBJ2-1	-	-	TGTGCCAGCATCCCGCTAGCCATATACAATGAGCAGTTCTTC	CASIPLAIYNEQFF
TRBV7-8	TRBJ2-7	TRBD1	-	TGTGCCAGCAGCCCAGCCGGGACAGGGATGGGACTTTCGGGCTACGAGCAGTACTTC	CASSPAGTGMGLSGYEQYF
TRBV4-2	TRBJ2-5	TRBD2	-	TGTGCCAGCAGCCAAGATGGGAGGGACCAAGAGACCCAGTACTTC	CASSQDGRDQETQYF